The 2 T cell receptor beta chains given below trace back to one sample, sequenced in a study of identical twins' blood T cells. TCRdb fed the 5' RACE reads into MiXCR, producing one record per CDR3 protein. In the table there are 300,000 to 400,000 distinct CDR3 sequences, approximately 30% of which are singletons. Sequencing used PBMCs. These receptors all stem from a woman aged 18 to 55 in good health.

CDR3 DNA sequence: TGTGCCAGCAGCGTAGCGTACAGGGCTAATGGCTACACCTTC. It translates to CASSVAYRANGYTF. The rearrangement links TRBV9 to TRBJ1-2, with a possible D match to TRBD1 (6 bases). This CDR3 is built from 14 residues. CDR1 and CDR2 (germline): SGDLS, YYNGEE. V was trimmed by 0 bases and J by 6 bases, leaving 12 bases between them.

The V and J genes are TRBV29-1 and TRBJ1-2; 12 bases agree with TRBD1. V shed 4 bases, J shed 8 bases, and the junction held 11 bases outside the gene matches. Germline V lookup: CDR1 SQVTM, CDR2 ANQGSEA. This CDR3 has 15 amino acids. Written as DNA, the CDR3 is TGCAGCGTTGCGGGACAGGGGGCGCCCAGAGAGGGCTACACCTTC. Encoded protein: CSVAGQGAPREGYTF.